Listed below are T cell receptor beta chains from one sample, sequenced in a study of T cell responses to AZD1222 COVID-19 vaccine. Method: immunoSEQ multiplex PCR; TCRdb's copy keeps in-frame clones and lacks some. The table records about 100,000 clones, about 90% of them present only once. This material consisted of peripheral blood, taken on day 0 of AZD1222 vaccination. Receptors were obtained from an adult in good health. Both conserved end residues are part of each CDR3. Each record gives: V gene, clone size, J gene, D gene, CDR3 DNA, CDR3 protein. The D gene is left open where the match is weak. Only some rows state a clone size, as once, few, many or a class for expanded clones.

TRBV18	NA	TRBJ2-7	NA	TGTGCCAGCTCACCCCGGGACGGCTCCTACGAGCAGTACTTC	CASSPRDGSYEQYF
TRBV3-1/TRBV3-2	NA	TRBJ2-7	NA	TGTGCCAGCAGCCAAGATGGAGGGATTCGTAACTACGAGCAGTACTTC	CASSQDGGIRNYEQYF
TRBV20-1	NA	TRBJ2-3	NA	TGCAGTGCTAGTAAGGACTCCGTTAGCACAGATACGCAGTATTTT	CSASKDSVSTDTQYF
TRBV10-1	NA	TRBJ2-2	TRBD2	TGCGCCAGCAGCGCGGGAGTGCCATCCGGGGAGCTGTTTTTT	CASSAGVPSGELFF
TRBV6-2/TRBV6-3	NA	TRBJ1-5	NA	TGTGCCAGCAGTTACGGGGGGAGCAATCAGCCCCAGCATTTT	CASSYGGSNQPQHF
TRBV30	NA	TRBJ1-2	NA	TGTGCCTGGAGTCCCCCCGATCGTGGCTACACCTTC	CAWSPPDRGYTF
TRBV6-2/TRBV6-3	NA	TRBJ1-1	NA	TGTGCCAGCAGCCCGAACAGGAACACTGAAGCTTTCTTT	CASSPNRNTEAFF
TRBV30	NA	TRBJ2-5	NA	TGTGCCTGGAGTTTGGACAGACAAGAGACCCAGTACTTC	CAWSLDRQETQYF
TRBV18	NA	TRBJ1-1	NA	TGTGCCAGCTCACCACCTTTAGACAGGAACACTGAAGCTTTCTTT	CASSPPLDRNTEAFF
TRBV15	NA	TRBJ1-4	NA	TGTGCCACCAGCTGGCGTATTCGCCGCAAGCCACGCGAGGACAATGAAAAACTGTTTTTT	CATSWRIRRKPREDNEKLFF
TRBV27	NA	TRBJ2-1	NA	TGTGCCAGCAGAACCGCGGCCAATGAGCAGTTCTTC	CASRTAANEQFF
TRBV2	NA	TRBJ2-3	TRBD2	TGTGCCAGCAGTGAAGGACTAGCGGGAGGCCGCACAGATACGCAGTATTTT	CASSEGLAGGRTDTQYF
TRBV15	NA	TRBJ2-2	NA	TGTGCCACCAGCCCCCGATTCCCCATGGCCGGGGAGCTGTTTTTT	CATSPRFPMAGELFF
TRBV5-1	NA	TRBJ2-7	NA	TGCGCCAGCAGCTTTGAGGGAGAATCCTACGAGCAGTACTTC	CASSFEGESYEQYF
TRBV7-2	NA	TRBJ2-3	NA	TGTGCCAGCAGCTTATCCGAGGCGCAGTATTTT	CASSLSEAQYF
TRBV29-1	NA	TRBJ1-1	NA	TGCAGCGTTCAGGTTGTGGGGATGAACACTGAAGCTTTCTTT	CSVQVVGMNTEAFF
TRBV27	NA	TRBJ1-6	NA	TGTGCCAGCAGCCCACAGGGTTTGCGTTCACCCCTCCACTTT	CASSPQGLRSPLHF
TRBV28	NA	TRBJ1-5	TRBD1	TGTGCCAGCAGTTTTCCCCGGGACAGATATAGCAATCAGCCCCAGCATTTT	CASSFPRDRYSNQPQHF
TRBV28	NA	TRBJ1-4	TRBD1	TGTGCCAGCAGTCAAGGACAGGGGTGGGATGAAAAACTGTTTTTT	CASSQGQGWDEKLFF
TRBV11-2	NA	TRBJ2-2	NA	TGTGCCAGCAGCTTTACGTCTAGCGCCACCGGGGAGCTGTTTTTT	CASSFTSSATGELFF
TRBV7-9	NA	TRBJ2-7	NA	TGTGCCAGCAGCCTTGGAGGGAACAGGGGCAGGGACGAGCAGTACTTC	CASSLGGNRGRDEQYF
TRBV7-2	NA	TRBJ1-2	TRBD1	TGTGCCAGCAGCTCCCGGACAGGGACCAACTATGGCTACACCTTC	CASSSRTGTNYGYTF
TRBV10-2	once	TRBJ2-7	NA	TGCGCCAGCAGTTCAACAGGCTACGAGCAGTACTTC	CASSSTGYEQYF
TRBV30	NA	TRBJ1-5	NA	TGTGCCTGGAGACAAACCGGGGTGGGGCCCCAGCATTTT	CAWRQTGVGPQHF
TRBV28	NA	TRBJ1-4	NA	TGTGCCAGCAGTTTTCGACAGGCGGGTGAAAAACTGTTTTTT	CASSFRQAGEKLFF
TRBV19	NA	TRBJ1-1	NA	TGTGCCAGTAGTACGACATCGGACGAAAACACTGAAGCTTTCTTT	CASSTTSDENTEAFF
TRBV9	NA	TRBJ2-2	NA	TGTGCCAGCAGCTCCCAGGACTTTGAAACCGGGGAGCTGTTTTTT	CASSSQDFETGELFF
TRBV4-1	NA	TRBJ2-7	TRBD2	TGCGCCAGCAGCCATGCTAGCGGGAGAGATCGAGCCGAGCAGTACTTC	CASSHASGRDRAEQYF
TRBV28	NA	TRBJ1-1	TRBD1	TGTGCCAGCAGTTCCGGGACAGGGAAAAATGAAGCTTTCTTT	CASSSGTGKNEAFF
TRBV7-3	once	TRBJ2-1	TRBD2	TGTGCCAGCACCCGAGGTAGCGGGAGGACTAACTCCTACAATGAGCAGTTCTTC	CASTRGSGRTNSYNEQFF
TRBV28	NA	TRBJ1-1	NA	TGTGCCAGCAGAAATAAGGGGGGCACTGAAGCTTTCTTT	CASRNKGGTEAFF
TRBV7-8	NA	TRBJ1-6	NA	TGTGCCAGCAGCTTCAGGCAGGGGAATTCACCCCTCCACTTT	CASSFRQGNSPLHF
TRBV2	NA	TRBJ1-2	NA	TGTGCCAGCAGTGAGGGAAGACGTGGCTACACCTTC	CASSEGRRGYTF
TRBV10-1	NA	TRBJ2-7	TRBD1	TGCGCCAGCAGTGTTCAGACAACAGGGGCGCAGTACTTC	CASSVQTTGAQYF
TRBV28	NA	TRBJ1-2	TRBD1	TGTGCCAGCAGGCTACAGGGGGCGCAGTATGGCTACACCTTC	CASRLQGAQYGYTF
TRBV6-5	once	TRBJ2-3	NA	TGTGCCAGCAGTTACTCGAAAACACATACGCAGTATTTT	CASSYSKTHTQYF
TRBV7-9	once	TRBJ2-7	NA	TGTGCCAGCAGCCATAGGGTAGGGCCCTACGAGCAGTACTTC	CASSHRVGPYEQYF
TRBV28	NA	TRBJ2-2	TRBD2	TGTGCCAGCAGTCTAGGAGGACTAGCGGGAGGTGCGAACACCGGGGAGCTGTTTTTT	CASSLGGLAGGANTGELFF
TRBV5-6	NA	TRBJ2-6	TRBD1	TGTGCCAGCAGCGGGACAGGGGGTCTCCCCTTTGGGGCCAACGTCCTGACTTTC	CASSGTGGLPFGANVLTF
TRBV7-3	NA	TRBJ2-3	NA	TGTGCCAGCAGCTTACTTAGCCCCACCACAGATACGCAGTATTTT	CASSLLSPTTDTQYF
TRBV5-4	NA	TRBJ2-1	TRBD2	TGTGCCAGCAGCTTTGCTAGCGGGAGGGTAGGCGAGCAGTTCTTC	CASSFASGRVGEQFF
TRBV5-4	few	TRBJ2-7	NA	TGTGCCAGCAGCTTGGGTCGCTCCTCCTACGAGCAGTACTTC	CASSLGRSSYEQYF
TRBV7-9	NA	TRBJ1-4	NA	TGTGCCAGCAGCTTAGCTGAGGACGCTGAAAAACTGTTTTTT	CASSLAEDAEKLFF
TRBV6-2/TRBV6-3	NA	TRBJ1-1	TRBD1	TGTGCCAGCAGTTACAGGGGGCCCATGAACACTGAAGCTTTCTTT	CASSYRGPMNTEAFF
TRBV2	NA	TRBJ2-3	TRBD1	TGTGCCAGCAGTCGGGACAGTTATACGCAGTATTTT	CASSRDSYTQYF
TRBV29-1	once	TRBJ1-5	NA	TGCAGCGTTGGAGGGAATCAGCCCCAGCATTTT	CSVGGNQPQHF
TRBV27	NA	TRBJ2-7	TRBD1	TGTGCCAGCAGTCTGGACAGGGGCTCCTACGAGCAGTACTTC	CASSLDRGSYEQYF
TRBV27	NA	TRBJ1-5	NA	TGTGCCAGCAGTGTACTAGGGGGACAGCCCCAGCATTTT	CASSVLGGQPQHF
TRBV5-1	NA	TRBJ2-5	TRBD2	TGCGCCAGCAGCTTGGGGGGACTAGCGGGCGGAGAGACCCAGTACTTC	CASSLGGLAGGETQYF
TRBV29-1	NA	TRBJ2-5	NA	TGCAGTGGCAGTTCTGGGACTTTTCAAGAGACCCAGTACTTC	CSGSSGTFQETQYF
TRBV7-6	once	TRBJ2-2	NA	TGTGCCAGCAGCTTAGGAGCGGACCGATGGACCGGGGAGCTGTTTTTT	CASSLGADRWTGELFF
TRBV3-1/TRBV3-2	NA	TRBJ1-1	NA	TGTGCCAGCAGCCAAGAGACGGGAAACACTGAAGCTTTCTTT	CASSQETGNTEAFF